One and the same sample provided the 2 T cell receptor beta chains below, sequenced in a study of blood T cell repertoires in COVID-19. TCRdb's table, derived via immunoSEQ multiplex PCR, lists solely in-frame clones and lacks some. The table records 300,000 to 400,000 clones, 85% to 95% of them present only once. Specimen: PBMCs or T cells enriched from blood (not recorded which). These receptors were collected from a woman aged 25 to 39 who had been exposed to COVID-19.

Regarding this clone: One end of the junction does not line up with germline, which may come from a read error. The J gene is TRBJ2-1, the V gene TRBV29-1, with 7 bases fitting TRBD2. Germline lookup yields CDR1 SQVTM and CDR2 ANQGSEA. This CDR3 region has 13 residues. The CDR3 region is CSVGRGSFNEQFF. In DNA, the CDR3 is TGCAGCGTTGGGCGGGGGTCCTTCAATGAGCAGTTCTTC.

The J gene is TRBJ1-1, the V gene TRBV14; no clear D. The CDR3 covers 15 residues. Trimming took off 2 bases at V and 7 bases at J, with 17 bases between the two ends. Germline V gene data show CDR1 as SGHDN and CDR2 as FVKESK. CDR3 sequence (DNA): TGTGCCAGCAGCCAACAATCGGGGAGTTCGGGTGAAGCTTTCTTT. Translated, it gives CASSQQSGSSGEAFF.